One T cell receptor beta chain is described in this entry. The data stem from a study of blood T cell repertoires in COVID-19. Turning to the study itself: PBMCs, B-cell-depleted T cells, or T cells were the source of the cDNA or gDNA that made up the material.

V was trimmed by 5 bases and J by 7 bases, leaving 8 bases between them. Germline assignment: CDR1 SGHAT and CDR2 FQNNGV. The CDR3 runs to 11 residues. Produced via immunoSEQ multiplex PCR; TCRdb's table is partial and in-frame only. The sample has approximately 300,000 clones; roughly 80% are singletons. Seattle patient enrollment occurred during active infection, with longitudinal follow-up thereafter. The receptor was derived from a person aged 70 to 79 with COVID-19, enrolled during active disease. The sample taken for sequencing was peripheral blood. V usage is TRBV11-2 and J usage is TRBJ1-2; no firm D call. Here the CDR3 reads CASSPGIGYTF. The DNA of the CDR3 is TGTGCCAGCAGCCCGGGGATTGGCTACACCTTC.